These 2 T cell receptor beta chains were all obtained from the same sample, sequenced in a study of T cells in Graves' hyperthyroidism and ophthalmopathy. Amplification of TCR beta CDR3 regions used RNA as the template. In the first-round RT-PCR of the TCR CDR3, the HTBI primer set was used. TCRdb reprocessed the multiplex PCR reads with MiXCR, giving one entry per CDR3 protein. The table lists 300,000 to 400,000 distinct CDR3 sequences, about 15% of them singletons. Sequencing was done on a sample of blood. Every receptor here comes from a woman aged 25 to 39 with Graves' ophthalmopathy.

This clonotype has a count of ten or more. The chain couples TRBV10-3 to TRBJ2-5; D is possibly TRBD1 (5 bases). Per germline, CDR1 ENHRY and CDR2 SYGVKD. The CDR3 runs 16 residues. V was cut by 0 bases and J by 2 bases, with 13 bases left in between. The DNA of the CDR3 is TGTGCCATCAGTGAGTCAGCCATAAAGGGGCAAGAGACCCAGTACTTC. This encodes CAISESAIKGQETQYF.

This clonotype has ten or more counts. The chain links TRBV2 to TRBJ1-2; TRBD1 might be the D (5 bases). The V end lost 4 bases, the J end lost 8 bases, and 14 bases lay between the germline ends. In germline, CDR1 is SNHLY, CDR2 FYNNEI. The CDR3 is 13 amino acids. CDR3 amino acids: CASSGVVGGGYTF. The CDR3 DNA is TGTGCCAGCAGTGGTGTGGTCGGGGGAGGCTACACCTTC.